The rows below give T cell receptor beta chains drawn from one sample of a study of cytomegalovirus exposure and HLA in healthy donors. Some clones are missing from TCRdb's copy, which holds only in-frame ones; the method was immunoSEQ multiplex PCR. The sample includes 95,000 to 150,000 clones, more than 60% of them seen just once. The specimen sequenced was PBMCs. The receptors here all came from a man aged 35-49 years in good health and CMV-seropositive. The conserved cysteine and the conserved F or W are not part of the CDR3 here. Fields, in order: V gene, CDR3 protein.

TRBV7-2 | ASSLGNSGNTDTQY
TRBV4-1 | ASSQGRGIGRATDEKLF
TRBV6-1 | ASSESSGGDQPQH
TRBV10-3 | ATRASGREAGELF
TRBV5-6 | ASSPTGNYGYT
TRBV15 | ATSRRQGATGELF
TRBV15 | ATSRDPGDYGYT
TRBV6-5 | ASSYLGYRNTEAF
TRBV5-1 | ASSLGGLDTGELF
TRBV4-1 | ASSQEPGLVGSPFGDEQF
TRBV11-3 | ASSSSAGRGEQY
TRBV5-1 | ASSYGEETQY
TRBV7-3 | ASSAWGQGGNYEQY
TRBV4-2 | ASSLQGPNEKLF
TRBV9 | ASSVSRTGRNTIY
TRBV27 | ASSLEWEGNEKLF
TRBV6-5 | ASRVDREYGYT
TRBV2 | ASSATPLGTLNTEAF
TRBV27 | ASSLRGIGYGYT
TRBV9 | ASSPEPTGSYEQY
TRBV4-3 | ASSQERGEGGYT
TRBV5-4 | ASSLGGQTYNEQF
TRBV15 | ATSSLDRSPPMRQLF
TRBV4-1 | ASSQVGGGAIDTQY
TRBV9 | ASSVDQGTNTGELF
TRBV30 | AWSSTGSGYT
TRBV5-8 | ASSRGVAGLTDTQY
TRBV5-6 | ASSLAETQY
TRBV19 | ASSFGTGNEQY
TRBV6-5 | ASSYSGQGFSPLH
TRBV5-1 | ASSDLPGQGSAGELF
TRBV4-1 | ASSQPGHEDTQY
TRBV11-2 | ASSPGGDRVYNEQF
TRBV7-3 | ASSLGLAGVSGELF
TRBV11-2 | ASSLKGGSGETQY
TRBV2 | ASRVRTGKGEQY
TRBV5-4 | ASSWGQSGNTIY
TRBV6-5 | ASSYSTRSYEGAQY
TRBV18 | ASSRGGAGEKLF
TRBV14 | ASSPEGGGRNTGELF
TRBV19 | ASSKRAGVPYNEQF
TRBV2 | SSDRASTYNEQF
TRBV27 | ASRIGGRAYEQY
TRBV7-9 | ASSPRTGDRETQY